This is a list of T cell receptor beta chains from one sample in a study of control samples from healthy donors and cancer patients. The table came from immunoSEQ multiplex PCR; TCRdb's copy has only in-frame clones and leaves some out. The sample includes about 44,000 clones, around 87% of them seen just once. Sequencing used PBMCs. Every receptor here comes from a woman aged 55-69 years with lung cancer. CDR3s include the opening cysteine and the closing phenylalanine or tryptophan. The D gene is left open where the match is weak. Expanded clones get a size class; other rows say once, few or many, or leave the size out.

cdr3_nt: TGTGCCAGCAGCCCGGTGACTAGCGGGAACACCGGGGAGCTGTTTTTT
cdr3_aa: CASSPVTSGNTGELFF
d_call: TRBD2
v_call: TRBV7-9
j_call: TRBJ2-2
clone_size: -

cdr3_nt: TGTGCCAGCGGGGGACTAGCGGGAAACCAAGAGACCCAGTACTTC
cdr3_aa: CASGGLAGNQETQYF
d_call: TRBD2
v_call: TRBV9
j_call: TRBJ2-5
clone_size: -

cdr3_nt: TGTGCCAGCAGTGACTTACCGGACAGTTCCGAGCAGTTCTTC
cdr3_aa: CASSDLPDSSEQFF
d_call: -
v_call: TRBV6-4
j_call: TRBJ2-1
clone_size: -

cdr3_nt: TGTGCCAGTAGCCGGACTAGCGGGAGGGCCGAGCAGTACTTC
cdr3_aa: CASSRTSGRAEQYF
d_call: TRBD2
v_call: TRBV19
j_call: TRBJ2-7
clone_size: -

cdr3_nt: TGCGCCAGCAGGCTAGTCCCCACTTTAGCGGGAGAAACCGGGGAGCTGTTTTTT
cdr3_aa: CASRLVPTLAGETGELFF
d_call: TRBD2
v_call: TRBV4-1
j_call: TRBJ2-2
clone_size: -

cdr3_nt: TGTGCCAGTAGGGGGGACAGGGGGCGTGGGAACACTGAAGCTTTCTTT
cdr3_aa: CASRGDRGRGNTEAFF
d_call: TRBD1
v_call: TRBV19
j_call: TRBJ1-1
clone_size: -

cdr3_nt: TGTGCCAGCAGCGGCCAGGGGAATAAAGGCGAGCAGTACTTC
cdr3_aa: CASSGQGNKGEQYF
d_call: -
v_call: TRBV5-5
j_call: TRBJ2-7
clone_size: -

cdr3_nt: TGTGCCAGTCGCGATAGCAATCAGCCCCAGCATTTT
cdr3_aa: CASRDSNQPQHF
d_call: -
v_call: TRBV19
j_call: TRBJ1-5
clone_size: -

cdr3_nt: TGCGCCAGCAGCCAAGATAGGGGGACAGGAGTTTACAATGAGCAGTTCTTC
cdr3_aa: CASSQDRGTGVYNEQFF
d_call: TRBD1
v_call: TRBV4-1
j_call: TRBJ2-1
clone_size: few

cdr3_nt: TGTGCCAGCAGTGCGGGGACAGGGGAAGAGACCCAGTACTTC
cdr3_aa: CASSAGTGEETQYF
d_call: TRBD1
v_call: TRBV2
j_call: TRBJ2-5
clone_size: -

cdr3_nt: TGTGCCAGCAGCCAACGGGGCGCTCTCTGGGGGTACACCTTC
cdr3_aa: CASSQRGALWGYTF
d_call: -
v_call: TRBV3-1/TRBV3-2
j_call: TRBJ1-2
clone_size: -

cdr3_nt: TGTGCCAGCAGCTTAGGACAGCTAATCTCCTACGAGCAGTACTTC
cdr3_aa: CASSLGQLISYEQYF
d_call: -
v_call: TRBV9
j_call: TRBJ2-7
clone_size: -

cdr3_nt: TGTGCCAGCAGCCTTCACATGGCGTACGATAATGGCTACACCTTC
cdr3_aa: CASSLHMAYDNGYTF
d_call: -
v_call: TRBV7-2
j_call: TRBJ1-2
clone_size: -

cdr3_nt: TGTGCCAGCAGCTACCGGGGTGTGGGGTTCTTC
cdr3_aa: CASSYRGVGFF
d_call: -
v_call: TRBV11-2
j_call: TRBJ2-1
clone_size: -

cdr3_nt: TGTGCCAGTACCCCCGGGCTATATGGGGTTAATCAGCCCCAGCATTTT
cdr3_aa: CASTPGLYGVNQPQHF
d_call: -
v_call: TRBV19
j_call: TRBJ1-5
clone_size: -

cdr3_nt: TGTGCCAGCAAGAGGGACAGGGAAGCTGGAGGCTACACCTTC
cdr3_aa: CASKRDREAGGYTF
d_call: TRBD1
v_call: TRBV3-1/TRBV3-2
j_call: TRBJ1-2
clone_size: -

cdr3_nt: TGTGCCAGCAGCCAAGTACAGGGTAACGGCTACACCTTC
cdr3_aa: CASSQVQGNGYTF
d_call: -
v_call: TRBV14
j_call: TRBJ1-2
clone_size: -

cdr3_nt: TGTGCCAGCAGTGAAAAGACAGGGGGCGGCCACGAGCAGTACTTC
cdr3_aa: CASSEKTGGGHEQYF
d_call: TRBD1
v_call: TRBV6-1
j_call: TRBJ2-7
clone_size: -

cdr3_nt: TGTGCCTCATTCAACAGGGGTCACGAGCAGTACTTC
cdr3_aa: CASFNRGHEQYF
d_call: TRBD1
v_call: TRBV24-1
j_call: TRBJ2-7
clone_size: -

cdr3_nt: TGTGCCAGCAGCTTAGAAGTAGGGCGGGAGCAGTTCTTC
cdr3_aa: CASSLEVGREQFF
d_call: -
v_call: TRBV7-9
j_call: TRBJ2-1
clone_size: -

cdr3_nt: TGTGCCAGCAGCGGGGACAGGTTGATCGGCGGGTACCAAGAGACCCAGTACTTC
cdr3_aa: CASSGDRLIGGYQETQYF
d_call: TRBD1
v_call: TRBV2
j_call: TRBJ2-5
clone_size: -

cdr3_nt: TGTGCCAGCAGCGCGCCAGGAGGGGCCCTAAATTTGGCAGATACGCAGTATTTT
cdr3_aa: CASSAPGGALNLADTQYF
d_call: -
v_call: TRBV9
j_call: TRBJ2-3
clone_size: -

cdr3_nt: TGTGCCAGCAGTTACGCCGGGACTAGCGGGAGGGCCTACGAGCAGTACTTC
cdr3_aa: CASSYAGTSGRAYEQYF
d_call: TRBD2
v_call: TRBV2
j_call: TRBJ2-7
clone_size: -

cdr3_nt: TGTGCCAGCAGCTTAGGGGGGCGCCAGACCCAGTACTTC
cdr3_aa: CASSLGGRQTQYF
d_call: -
v_call: TRBV11-2
j_call: TRBJ2-5
clone_size: -

cdr3_nt: TGTGCCAGCAGCTATATACGTGGGGCGCCGCTCTTT
cdr3_aa: CASSYIRGAPLF
d_call: -
v_call: TRBV7-3
j_call: TRBJ1-1
clone_size: -

cdr3_nt: TGTGCCAGCAGCCACGGGACAGGGAATAATTCACCCCTCCACTTT
cdr3_aa: CASSHGTGNNSPLHF
d_call: TRBD1
v_call: TRBV7-6
j_call: TRBJ1-6
clone_size: -

cdr3_nt: TGTGCTAGTGGTTCCTCCCGCCTGGGGTTTGAGGGAAGGGGAGGCACTGAAGCTTTCTTT
cdr3_aa: CASGSSRLGFEGRGGTEAFF
d_call: -
v_call: TRBV12-5
j_call: TRBJ1-1
clone_size: -

cdr3_nt: TGTGCCAGCAGTTACACGGCCGGAGAGACCCAGTACTTC
cdr3_aa: CASSYTAGETQYF
d_call: -
v_call: TRBV6-2/TRBV6-3
j_call: TRBJ2-5
clone_size: -

cdr3_nt: TGCGCCAGCAGCCAAGCGTACAGGGGAGGCACTGAAGCTTTCTTT
cdr3_aa: CASSQAYRGGTEAFF
d_call: TRBD1
v_call: TRBV4-1
j_call: TRBJ1-1
clone_size: -

cdr3_nt: TGTGCCAGCAGCGGTAATATAGCGGGACCAGTGTGGGAGCAGTACTTC
cdr3_aa: CASSGNIAGPVWEQYF
d_call: TRBD2
v_call: TRBV9
j_call: TRBJ2-7
clone_size: -

cdr3_nt: TGTGCCAGCAGCCAAGCCGACACTTATAATTCACCCCTCCACTTT
cdr3_aa: CASSQADTYNSPLHF
d_call: -
v_call: TRBV4-2
j_call: TRBJ1-6
clone_size: medium-sized

cdr3_nt: TGTGCCAGTAGTCTGTTTAGCGGGAGACGGGACAATGAGCAGTTCTTC
cdr3_aa: CASSLFSGRRDNEQFF
d_call: TRBD2
v_call: TRBV19
j_call: TRBJ2-1
clone_size: -

cdr3_nt: TGCGCCAGCAGCTTGGGAAGTAGGGAAGAGACCCAGTACTTC
cdr3_aa: CASSLGSREETQYF
d_call: -
v_call: TRBV5-1
j_call: TRBJ2-5
clone_size: -

cdr3_nt: TGTGCTAGTGGCCCACCCCGCGGTTTACCGCCCTACGAGCAGTACTTC
cdr3_aa: CASGPPRGLPPYEQYF
d_call: -
v_call: TRBV12-5
j_call: TRBJ2-7
clone_size: -

cdr3_nt: TGTGCCAGCCGAGACGGACAGGGGAACACTGAAGCTTTCTTT
cdr3_aa: CASRDGQGNTEAFF
d_call: TRBD1
v_call: TRBV18
j_call: TRBJ1-1
clone_size: -

cdr3_nt: TGTGCCAGCACCTGGACAGGGATGGGCGTGGAGACCCAGTACTTC
cdr3_aa: CASTWTGMGVETQYF
d_call: TRBD1
v_call: TRBV7-6
j_call: TRBJ2-5
clone_size: -

cdr3_nt: TGTGCCAGCAGTCCCGGCGGGAATGAGCAGTTCTTC
cdr3_aa: CASSPGGNEQFF
d_call: -
v_call: TRBV27
j_call: TRBJ2-1
clone_size: medium-sized

cdr3_nt: TGTGCCAGCAGCACGCGGGACGCTCTAGATACGCAGTATTTT
cdr3_aa: CASSTRDALDTQYF
d_call: -
v_call: TRBV7-2
j_call: TRBJ2-3
clone_size: -

cdr3_nt: TGTGCCAGTAGTCTCTGGACAGGCTACAATGAGCAGTTCTTC
cdr3_aa: CASSLWTGYNEQFF
d_call: TRBD1
v_call: TRBV19
j_call: TRBJ2-1
clone_size: -

cdr3_nt: TGTGCCAGCAGTCCCCGATGGACAGGGGTTAGCAATCAGCCCCAGCATTTT
cdr3_aa: CASSPRWTGVSNQPQHF
d_call: TRBD1
v_call: TRBV27
j_call: TRBJ1-5
clone_size: -

cdr3_nt: TGTGCCAGCAGACAGACAGGGGCGACCGGGGAGCTGTTTTTT
cdr3_aa: CASRQTGATGELFF
d_call: TRBD1
v_call: TRBV3-1/TRBV3-2
j_call: TRBJ2-2
clone_size: -

cdr3_nt: TGCGCCAGCAGCCTAGTCAGGGGGACAGGGGGCTACGAGCAGTACTTC
cdr3_aa: CASSLVRGTGGYEQYF
d_call: TRBD1
v_call: TRBV5-1
j_call: TRBJ2-7
clone_size: -

cdr3_nt: TGCAGCGTTGCGCTACCGACGGAGGGGTTGGGGGCTTTCTTT
cdr3_aa: CSVALPTEGLGAFF
d_call: -
v_call: TRBV29-1
j_call: TRBJ1-1
clone_size: once

cdr3_nt: TGTGCCAGCACTGATAGCGGGGGCTCCTACAATGAGCAGTTCTTC
cdr3_aa: CASTDSGGSYNEQFF
d_call: TRBD2
v_call: TRBV7-9
j_call: TRBJ2-1
clone_size: -

cdr3_nt: TGTGCCAGTAGCATCGACCCCTCTGGGGCCAACGTCCTGACTTTC
cdr3_aa: CASSIDPSGANVLTF
d_call: -
v_call: TRBV19
j_call: TRBJ2-6
clone_size: -

cdr3_nt: TGTGCCAGCAGTGATTTAGGTCAGCCCCAGCATTTT
cdr3_aa: CASSDLGQPQHF
d_call: -
v_call: TRBV2
j_call: TRBJ1-5
clone_size: -